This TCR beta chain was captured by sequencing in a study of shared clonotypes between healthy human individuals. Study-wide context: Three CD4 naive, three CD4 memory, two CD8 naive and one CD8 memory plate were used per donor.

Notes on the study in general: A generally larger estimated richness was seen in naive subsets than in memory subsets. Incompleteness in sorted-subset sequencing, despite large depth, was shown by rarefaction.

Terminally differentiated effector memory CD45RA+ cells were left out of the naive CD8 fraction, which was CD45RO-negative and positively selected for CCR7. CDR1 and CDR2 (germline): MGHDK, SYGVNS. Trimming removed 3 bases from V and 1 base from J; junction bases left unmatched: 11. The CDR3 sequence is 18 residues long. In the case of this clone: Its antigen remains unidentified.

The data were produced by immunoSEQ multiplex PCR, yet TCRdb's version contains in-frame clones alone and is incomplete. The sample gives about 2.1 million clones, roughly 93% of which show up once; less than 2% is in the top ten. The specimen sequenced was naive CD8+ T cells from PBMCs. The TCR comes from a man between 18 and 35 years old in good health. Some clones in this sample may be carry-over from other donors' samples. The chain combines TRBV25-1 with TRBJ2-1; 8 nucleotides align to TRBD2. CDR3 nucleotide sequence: TGTGCCAGCAGTGACCTCCCACGAGCGGGAGTATCCTACAATGAGCAGTTCTTC. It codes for CASSDLPRAGVSYNEQFF.